This is a list of T cell receptor beta chains from one sample in a study of response to subunit inactivated influenza vaccine. TCRdb analysed the RT-PCR reads with MiXCR anew, one entry per CDR3 protein. The table has hundreds of thousands of distinct CDR3 sequences, 21% seen once. The sequenced sample was PBMCs from blood, obtained approximately 22 months after vaccination. These TCRs come from a man aged 45-69 years who received an inactivated influenza vaccine. Both conserved end residues are part of each CDR3. Each record gives: V gene, J gene, clone size, D gene, CDR3 length, CDR3 DNA, CDR3 protein. The D gene is left open where the match is weak. For some rows the clone size is stated as once, few or many, or as a class when expanded; others skip it.

v_call: TRBV7-6
j_call: TRBJ2-7
clone_size: NA
d_call: NA
cdr3_length: 16
cdr3_nt: TGTGCCAGCAGCTTAACTGAGGCTGGGGGTAACTACGAGCAGTACTTC
cdr3_aa: CASSLTEAGGNYEQYF

v_call: TRBV7-1
j_call: TRBJ2-4
clone_size: NA
d_call: TRBD2
cdr3_length: 22
cdr3_nt: TGTGCCAGCAGCCAGCGACAGGGGTCAAGACTAGCGGGGACTCAATTCAAAAACATTCAGTACTTC
cdr3_aa: CASSQRQGSRLAGTQFKNIQYF

v_call: TRBV2
j_call: TRBJ1-1
clone_size: many
d_call: NA
cdr3_length: 13
cdr3_nt: TGTGCCAGCAGTGATGGCAGGGCTACTCGAGCTTTCTTT
cdr3_aa: CASSDGRATRAFF

v_call: TRBV5-1
j_call: TRBJ2-7
clone_size: NA
d_call: NA
cdr3_length: 15
cdr3_nt: TGCGCCAGCAGACAGGGGTCGGGAGAATCGCTCGAGCAGTACTTC
cdr3_aa: CASRQGSGESLEQYF

v_call: TRBV12-3/TRBV12-4
j_call: TRBJ2-5
clone_size: NA
d_call: TRBD1
cdr3_length: 14
cdr3_nt: TGTGCCAGCAGTTTAGGGGGACAGGGAGAGACCCAGTACTTC
cdr3_aa: CASSLGGQGETQYF

v_call: TRBV29-1
j_call: TRBJ1-1
clone_size: few
d_call: NA
cdr3_length: 15
cdr3_nt: TGCAGCGTTGAAGGAGGGGGGGCCTTGAACACTGAAGCTTTCTTT
cdr3_aa: CSVEGGGALNTEAFF

v_call: TRBV20-1
j_call: TRBJ2-7
clone_size: few
d_call: TRBD2
cdr3_length: 14
cdr3_nt: TGCAGCGCCGGGCCCGGCGGGAGGTTCTACGAGCAGTACTTC
cdr3_aa: CSAGPGGRFYEQYF

v_call: TRBV9
j_call: TRBJ2-7
clone_size: few
d_call: NA
cdr3_length: 14
cdr3_nt: TGTGCCAGCAGCCCGGACTTGGTACCCTACGAGCAGTACTTC
cdr3_aa: CASSPDLVPYEQYF

v_call: TRBV12-3/TRBV12-4
j_call: TRBJ1-3
clone_size: NA
d_call: NA
cdr3_length: 17
cdr3_nt: TGTGCCAGCAGTCCGATAGGGAGTAGGGTCTTTGGAAACACCATATATTTT
cdr3_aa: CASSPIGSRVFGNTIYF

v_call: TRBV29-1
j_call: TRBJ2-3
clone_size: many
d_call: TRBD2
cdr3_length: 18
cdr3_nt: TGCAGCGTTGAAGTCTTACTAGCGGGGGGGCTTGTCACAGATACGCAGTATTTT
cdr3_aa: CSVEVLLAGGLVTDTQYF

v_call: TRBV5-1
j_call: TRBJ1-2
clone_size: NA
d_call: NA
cdr3_length: 17
cdr3_nt: TGCGCCAGCAGCTTGGCCGGGGTTACAGGAATTGACTATGGCTACACCTTC
cdr3_aa: CASSLAGVTGIDYGYTF

v_call: TRBV10-3
j_call: TRBJ1-2
clone_size: few
d_call: NA
cdr3_length: 12
cdr3_nt: TGTGCCATCAGTGCGGACCGCTATGGCTACACCTTC
cdr3_aa: CAISADRYGYTF

v_call: TRBV4-3
j_call: TRBJ1-2
clone_size: NA
d_call: NA
cdr3_length: 15
cdr3_nt: TGCGCCAGCAGCCAAGATCGTCTAGGGAACTATGGCTACACCTTC
cdr3_aa: CASSQDRLGNYGYTF

v_call: TRBV28
j_call: TRBJ2-5
clone_size: few
d_call: TRBD2
cdr3_length: 15
cdr3_nt: TGTGCCAGCAGTCCAAGGGCGGGGGGGCAAGAGACCCAGTACTTC
cdr3_aa: CASSPRAGGQETQYF

v_call: TRBV6-5
j_call: TRBJ2-1
clone_size: few
d_call: TRBD2
cdr3_length: 17
cdr3_nt: TGTGCCAGCAGTTACTCGACTAGCGGGAGGCACTACAATGAGCAGTTCTTC
cdr3_aa: CASSYSTSGRHYNEQFF

v_call: TRBV12-3/TRBV12-4
j_call: TRBJ2-5
clone_size: few
d_call: TRBD2
cdr3_length: 15
cdr3_nt: TGTGCCAGCAAATTAGCGGGGGGTCGACGGGAGACCCAGTACTTC
cdr3_aa: CASKLAGGRRETQYF

v_call: TRBV20-1
j_call: TRBJ2-3
clone_size: few
d_call: TRBD2
cdr3_length: 15
cdr3_nt: TGCAGTGCTAGGACTAGCGGGCCATCCTCAGATACGCAGTATTTT
cdr3_aa: CSARTSGPSSDTQYF

v_call: TRBV11-3
j_call: TRBJ2-3
clone_size: few
d_call: NA
cdr3_length: 14
cdr3_nt: TGTGCCAGCAGCCAGCGGGCCAGCACAGATACGCAGTATTTT
cdr3_aa: CASSQRASTDTQYF

v_call: TRBV10-3
j_call: TRBJ2-3
clone_size: few
d_call: TRBD2
cdr3_length: 16
cdr3_nt: TGTGCCATCAGTGAGGCTAGCGGGGGCCGTTTTGATACGCAGTATTTT
cdr3_aa: CAISEASGGRFDTQYF

v_call: TRBV11-1
j_call: TRBJ2-1
clone_size: few
d_call: NA
cdr3_length: 15
cdr3_nt: TGTGCCAGCAGCTTAGAGCGGCGGCCCTACAATGAGCAGTTCTTC
cdr3_aa: CASSLERRPYNEQFF

v_call: TRBV27
j_call: TRBJ2-2
clone_size: NA
d_call: TRBD1
cdr3_length: 15
cdr3_nt: TGTGCCAGCCGTTGGGACAGAACGAACACCGGGGAGCTGTTTTTT
cdr3_aa: CASRWDRTNTGELFF

v_call: TRBV7-9
j_call: TRBJ1-1
clone_size: NA
d_call: NA
cdr3_length: 16
cdr3_nt: TGTGCCAGCAGCCCCCATCTTACGCAAACAGCCACTGAAGCTTTCTTT
cdr3_aa: CASSPHLTQTATEAFF

v_call: TRBV7-2
j_call: TRBJ1-6
clone_size: many
d_call: NA
cdr3_length: 12
cdr3_nt: TGTGCCAGCAGCTCAGGGGTGGGACCCCTCCACTTT
cdr3_aa: CASSSGVGPLHF

v_call: TRBV5-8
j_call: TRBJ1-5
clone_size: many
d_call: NA
cdr3_length: 15
cdr3_nt: TGTGCCAGCAGCTTCTGGGAGGGAAGCAATCAGCCCCAGCATTTT
cdr3_aa: CASSFWEGSNQPQHF

v_call: TRBV3-1
j_call: TRBJ2-7
clone_size: NA
d_call: TRBD2
cdr3_length: 16
cdr3_nt: TGTGCCAGCAGCCAAGGGCTACTAGCGGGGGATTACGAGCAGTACTTC
cdr3_aa: CASSQGLLAGDYEQYF

v_call: TRBV20-1
j_call: TRBJ1-5
clone_size: few
d_call: NA
cdr3_length: 14
cdr3_nt: TGCAGTGCTAGTTTCCAGGGGAGAAATCAGCCCCAGCATTTT
cdr3_aa: CSASFQGRNQPQHF

v_call: TRBV7-9
j_call: TRBJ1-2
clone_size: NA
d_call: NA
cdr3_length: 13
cdr3_nt: TGTGCCAGCAGTCGCACACCTAACTATGGCTACACCTTC
cdr3_aa: CASSRTPNYGYTF

v_call: TRBV5-1
j_call: TRBJ1-5
clone_size: few
d_call: NA
cdr3_length: 14
cdr3_nt: TGCGCCAGCAGCTTGGGGGGGGCCTCTCAGCCCCAGCATTTT
cdr3_aa: CASSLGGASQPQHF

v_call: TRBV7-2
j_call: TRBJ1-1
clone_size: NA
d_call: NA
cdr3_length: 15
cdr3_nt: TGTGCCAGCAGCCGGACAGTCGGAATGAACACTGAAGCTTTCTTT
cdr3_aa: CASSRTVGMNTEAFF

v_call: TRBV28
j_call: TRBJ2-3
clone_size: NA
d_call: TRBD1
cdr3_length: 16
cdr3_nt: TGTGCCAGCAGTCCCTGGACAGGGGCTAGCACAGATACGCAGTATTTT
cdr3_aa: CASSPWTGASTDTQYF

v_call: TRBV20-1
j_call: TRBJ2-2
clone_size: few
d_call: NA
cdr3_length: 15
cdr3_nt: TGCAGTGCTGTAGGGGGTCGCGCGAACACCGGGGAGCTGTTTTTT
cdr3_aa: CSAVGGRANTGELFF

v_call: TRBV18
j_call: TRBJ1-2
clone_size: NA
d_call: TRBD1
cdr3_length: 13
cdr3_nt: TGTGCCAGCAGCCAAGGACAGGGCTATGGCTACACCTTC
cdr3_aa: CASSQGQGYGYTF

v_call: TRBV18
j_call: TRBJ1-1
clone_size: few
d_call: TRBD1
cdr3_length: 15
cdr3_nt: TGTGCCAGCTCACCAGGGGACAGGTTTGAGACTGAAGCTTTCTTT
cdr3_aa: CASSPGDRFETEAFF

v_call: TRBV28
j_call: TRBJ1-2
clone_size: NA
d_call: NA
cdr3_length: 14
cdr3_nt: TGTGCCAGCAGTCCTCCCCAAGGGGGGAATGGCTACACCTTC
cdr3_aa: CASSPPQGGNGYTF

v_call: TRBV28
j_call: TRBJ1-1
clone_size: few
d_call: NA
cdr3_length: 12
cdr3_nt: TGTGCCAGCAGTTTACACGAAACTGAAGCTTTCTTT
cdr3_aa: CASSLHETEAFF

v_call: TRBV7-8
j_call: TRBJ2-5
clone_size: few
d_call: NA
cdr3_length: 12
cdr3_nt: TGTGCCAGCAGCTATATTAGAGAGACCCAGTACTTC
cdr3_aa: CASSYIRETQYF

v_call: TRBV6-1
j_call: TRBJ1-6
clone_size: NA
d_call: TRBD1
cdr3_length: 15
cdr3_nt: TGTGCCAGCACCATGACAGGGAAGAATAATTCACCCCTCCACTTT
cdr3_aa: CASTMTGKNNSPLHF

v_call: TRBV5-1
j_call: TRBJ2-1
clone_size: NA
d_call: TRBD2
cdr3_length: 14
cdr3_nt: TGCGCCAGCAGCTACGGGACTAGCGGGGATGAGCAGTTCTTC
cdr3_aa: CASSYGTSGDEQFF

v_call: TRBV6-5
j_call: TRBJ2-7
clone_size: NA
d_call: NA
cdr3_length: 13
cdr3_nt: TGTGCCAGCAGTTACTCTGGTCCCTACGAGCAGTACTTC
cdr3_aa: CASSYSGPYEQYF

v_call: TRBV4-2
j_call: TRBJ1-4
clone_size: NA
d_call: NA
cdr3_length: 16
cdr3_nt: TGTGCCAGCAGCCGTTCCCTTAGGGCGTTGGCTGAAAAACTGTTTTTT
cdr3_aa: CASSRSLRALAEKLFF

v_call: TRBV4-1
j_call: TRBJ2-5
clone_size: NA
d_call: NA
cdr3_length: 17
cdr3_nt: TGCGCCAGCAGCCAAGATGCCCCGGGACAACTCCAAGAGACCCAGTACTTC
cdr3_aa: CASSQDAPGQLQETQYF

v_call: TRBV2
j_call: TRBJ2-1
clone_size: few
d_call: TRBD2
cdr3_length: 17
cdr3_nt: TGTGCCAGCAGACCTCTAGCGGGAGTAAGCTCCTACAATGAGCAGTTCTTC
cdr3_aa: CASRPLAGVSSYNEQFF

v_call: TRBV3-1
j_call: TRBJ1-1
clone_size: few
d_call: NA
cdr3_length: 14
cdr3_nt: TGTGCCAGCAGCTCCTGGACACTGAACACTGAAGCTTTCTTT
cdr3_aa: CASSSWTLNTEAFF

v_call: TRBV5-1
j_call: TRBJ2-1
clone_size: once
d_call: TRBD2
cdr3_length: 15
cdr3_nt: TGCGCCAGCAGCTTGGGCGGGAGGGCCCTTGATGAGCAGTTCTTC
cdr3_aa: CASSLGGRALDEQFF

v_call: TRBV4-3
j_call: TRBJ2-2
clone_size: few
d_call: TRBD1
cdr3_length: 15
cdr3_nt: TGCGCCAGCAGCCCCCCAGCAGGGGGCTCCGGGGAGCTGTTTTTT
cdr3_aa: CASSPPAGGSGELFF

v_call: TRBV20-1
j_call: TRBJ1-2
clone_size: NA
d_call: TRBD1
cdr3_length: 17
cdr3_nt: TGCAGTGCTAGAGATCGGAGGCGGCGGACAGGGGAGGACGGCTACACCTTC
cdr3_aa: CSARDRRRRTGEDGYTF

v_call: TRBV29-1
j_call: TRBJ1-3
clone_size: NA
d_call: TRBD1
cdr3_length: 12
cdr3_nt: TGCAGCGCCTGGACAGGGCGAAACACCATATATTTT
cdr3_aa: CSAWTGRNTIYF

v_call: TRBV4-1
j_call: TRBJ1-6
clone_size: many
d_call: NA
cdr3_length: 16
cdr3_nt: TGCGCCAGCAGCCAAGACCCGAGCTCCTATAATTCACCCCTCCACTTT
cdr3_aa: CASSQDPSSYNSPLHF

v_call: TRBV12-3/TRBV12-4
j_call: TRBJ2-4
clone_size: few
d_call: TRBD2
cdr3_length: 17
cdr3_nt: TGTGCCAGCAGTTCTTGGACTAGCGGTCTAGCCAAAAACATTCAGTACTTC
cdr3_aa: CASSSWTSGLAKNIQYF

v_call: TRBV19
j_call: TRBJ1-6
clone_size: few
d_call: TRBD1
cdr3_length: 16
cdr3_nt: TGTGCCAGTAGGCGAACTTCAGGGGGCTCTAACTCACCCCTCCACTTT
cdr3_aa: CASRRTSGGSNSPLHF

v_call: TRBV12-3/TRBV12-4
j_call: TRBJ2-3
clone_size: NA
d_call: NA
cdr3_length: 14
cdr3_nt: TGTGCCAGCAGTTTAGGGGCTCACCTAGATACGCAGTATTTT
cdr3_aa: CASSLGAHLDTQYF

v_call: TRBV20-1
j_call: TRBJ2-5
clone_size: NA
d_call: NA
cdr3_length: 11
cdr3_nt: TGCAGTGCGCTCTTCCTGGAGACCCAGTACTTC
cdr3_aa: CSALFLETQYF

v_call: TRBV7-2
j_call: TRBJ1-4
clone_size: few
d_call: NA
cdr3_length: 16
cdr3_nt: TGTGCCAGCAGCTTATCTCAGGCGGCAACTAATGAAAAACTGTTTTTT
cdr3_aa: CASSLSQAATNEKLFF

v_call: TRBV6-5
j_call: TRBJ1-1
clone_size: NA
d_call: NA
cdr3_length: 13
cdr3_nt: TGTGCCAGCAGTTATGAGTTGAACACTGAAGCTTTCTTT
cdr3_aa: CASSYELNTEAFF

v_call: TRBV6-6
j_call: TRBJ2-7
clone_size: NA
d_call: TRBD2
cdr3_length: 13
cdr3_nt: TGTGCCAGCAGAGGGCTAGCGGATTACGAGCAGTACTTC
cdr3_aa: CASRGLADYEQYF

v_call: TRBV6-6
j_call: TRBJ2-3
clone_size: NA
d_call: NA
cdr3_length: 13
cdr3_nt: TGTGCCAGCAGTTACTCGGCCATAGATACGCAGTATTTT
cdr3_aa: CASSYSAIDTQYF

v_call: TRBV6-2/TRBV6-3
j_call: TRBJ1-6
clone_size: NA
d_call: NA
cdr3_length: 14
cdr3_nt: TGTGCCAGCAGTTATCGGGCAGGAAACTCACCCCTCCACTTT
cdr3_aa: CASSYRAGNSPLHF

v_call: TRBV11-2
j_call: TRBJ2-5
clone_size: few
d_call: NA
cdr3_length: 14
cdr3_nt: TGTGCCAGCAGCGCCCACAGGGTGGGGGAGACCCAGTACTTC
cdr3_aa: CASSAHRVGETQYF

v_call: TRBV7-2
j_call: TRBJ1-1
clone_size: few
d_call: NA
cdr3_length: 11
cdr3_nt: TGTGCCAGCAGCTTAGCTGGTGGGGCTTTCTTT
cdr3_aa: CASSLAGGAFF